A single sample gave rise to the 32 T cell receptor beta chains below, sequenced in a study of lymphopenia after photon versus proton radiotherapy. Sequenced by immunoSEQ multiplex PCR; TCRdb stores in-frame clones only, minus some. The sample carries some 7,300 clones, over 85% recorded once. Sequenced material: peripheral blood, taken from a patient treated with photon-based radiotherapy. These receptors were obtained from a man between 60 and 75 years old with cholangiocarcinoma.

V is TRBV7-2 and J is TRBJ2-3; D possibly corresponds to TRBD1 (5 bases). The V end was cut by 1 base, the J end by 0 bases, with 11 bases between. From germline, CDR1 is SGHTA and CDR2 FQGNSA. CDR3 size: 16 residues. CDR3 nucleotides: TGTGCCAGCAGCTTAGGTCTACAGGCGAGCACAGATACGCAGTATTTT. Translating gives CASSLGLQASTDTQYF.

DNA of the CDR3: TGTGCCAGCAGCCGGCAGGGGGCAGAGACCCAGTACTTC. Translating gives CASSRQGAETQYF. This rearrangement joins TRBV7-2 to TRBJ2-5; 8 positions match TRBD1. V was clipped by 5 bases and J by 4 bases; unmatched bases: 3. Germline loops: CDR1 SGHTA, CDR2 FQGNSA. The CDR3 runs 13 residues.

The V call is TRBV9, the J call TRBJ2-1, with TRBD2 as a possible D gene (5 bases). The CDR3 contains 15 residues. V was pared by 4 bases and J by 0 bases, with 11 bases between. CDR1 and CDR2 (germline): SGDLS, YYNGEE. CDR3 amino acids: CASSPVAGSYNEQFF. CDR3 bases: TGTGCCAGCAGCCCAGTGGCGGGCTCCTACAATGAGCAGTTCTTC. Complete variable domain (other parts from reference TRBV9 and TRBJ2-1): DSGVTQTPKHLITATGQRVTLRCSPRSGDLSVYWYQQSLDQGLQFLIQYYNGEERAKGNILERFSAQQFPDLHSELNLSSLELGDSALYFCASSPVAGSYNEQFFGPGTRLTVL.

The genes are TRBV11-2 and TRBJ2-7; D is possibly TRBD1 (6 bases). Germline V gene lookup returns CDR1 SGHAT and CDR2 FQNNGV. This CDR3 region has 15 residues. Deletions cut 1 base from V and 5 bases from J, with 15 bases between. CDR3 bases: TGTGCCAGCAGCTTAGGCAACAGGGCCGTCGACGAGCAGTACTTC. It is translated as CASSLGNRAVDEQYF.

The chain couples TRBV13 to TRBJ2-1, with D perhaps matching TRBD2 (5 bases). Germline CDR1 and CDR2: PRHDT and FYEKMQ (reference sequence). This CDR3 has 15 residues. The V end lost 2 bases, the J end lost 2 bases, and 10 bases lay between the germline ends. Here the CDR3 reads CASSLQAVTYNEQFF. The CDR3 DNA reads as TGTGCCAGCAGCTTACAAGCGGTAACCTACAATGAGCAGTTCTTC.

The rearrangement links TRBV19 to TRBJ2-6; D is tentatively TRBD1 or TRBD2 (5 bases each). V was cut by 10 bases and J by 0 bases, with 16 bases left in between. Germline V lookup: CDR1 LNHDA, CDR2 SQIVND (reference sequence). This CDR3 spans 16 amino acids. The CDR3 coding sequence is TGTGCCACCTTGGGGGTCCTGAGCTCTGGGGCCAACGTCCTGACTTTC. This gives the protein CATLGVLSSGANVLTF.

The chain joins TRBV28 to TRBJ2-6; TRBD1 is a possible D gene (6 bases). The V end lost 2 bases, the J end lost 2 bases, and 7 bases lay between the germline ends. Germline CDR1 reads MDHEN; CDR2 reads SYDVKM. The CDR3 consists of 15 residues. The CDR3 protein is CASSLEGAGANVLTF. For the CDR3, the DNA is TGTGCCAGCAGTTTAGAGGGGGCTGGGGCCAACGTCCTGACTTTC.

J is TRBJ2-5 and V is TRBV29-1; tentative D call: TRBD1 (5 bases). CDR1 SQVTM and CDR2 ANQGSEA come from the germline V gene. This CDR3 has 15 residues. The germline V and J ends were trimmed by 5 bases and 1 base, with 17 bases remaining between them. CDR3 nucleotide sequence: TGCAGCGTTCCCTCGCTAGGGGTACCCCAAGAGACCCAGTACTTC. Translation: CSVPSLGVPQETQYF.

V gene TRBV27 combines with J gene TRBJ2-7; TRBD2 aligns across 8 bases. The CDR3 runs 14 residues. Germline assignment: CDR1 MNHEY and CDR2 SMNVEV (reference sequence). With 3 bases clipped from V and 6 bases from J, the junction kept 7 bases outside the gene matches. The CDR3 sequence: CASSFGSGAPEQYF. In DNA, the CDR3 is TGTGCCAGCAGTTTCGGTAGCGGGGCCCCCGAGCAGTACTTC.

The rearrangement joins TRBV28 to TRBJ2-7; 7 nucleotides align to TRBD1. Germline trimming cut 6 bases from V and 3 bases from J; bases unmatched to any gene: 5. Germline loops: CDR1 MDHEN, CDR2 SYDVKM. The CDR3 covers 13 residues. CDR3 in amino acids: CASRRQGSYEQYF. CDR3 sequence (DNA): TGTGCCAGCAGGCGACAGGGAAGCTACGAGCAGTACTTC. The full variable domain, its missing parts supplied by reference TRBV28 and TRBJ2-7, is DVKVTQSSRYLVKRTGEKVFLECVQDMDHENMFWYRQDPGLGLRLIYFSYDVKMKEKGDIPEGYSVSREKKERFSLILESASTNQTSMYLCASRRQGSYEQYFGPGTRLTVT.

The chain couples TRBV5-4 to TRBJ2-1, with 8 bases aligning to TRBD2. This CDR3 comprises 13 residues. Germline V gene lookup returns CDR1 SGHNT and CDR2 YYREEE (reference sequence). J gave up 7 bases and V 5 bases, and 5 bases lay outside the gene matches. The CDR3 region is CASSHSGVNEQFF. For the CDR3, the DNA is TGTGCCAGCAGTCATAGCGGGGTTAATGAGCAGTTCTTC.

The V and J genes are TRBV7-8 and TRBJ1-3; D ambiguous. The CDR3 covers 17 residues. Germline V gene sequence: CDR1 SGHVS, CDR2 FQNEAQ. Trimming left V 5 bases short and J 2 bases short, with 19 bases between. The CDR3 nucleotides are TGTGCCAGCAGCCCCCCAGATGGCCGACTCACTGGAAACACCATATATTTT. Amino acids: CASSPPDGRLTGNTIYF.

This chain connects TRBV19 to TRBJ1-2; D ambiguous. The CDR3 covers 13 residues. Looked up from germline, CDR1 is LNHDA and CDR2 is SQIVND (reference sequence). V lost 4 bases and J 4 bases, leaving 10 bases between the germline ends. The CDR3 DNA is TGTGCCAGTAGTAATCGGGTTAGCTATGGCTACACCTTC. It specifies CASSNRVSYGYTF.

The rearrangement joins TRBV19 to TRBJ2-1, with TRBD1 matching 8 bases. The CDR3 spans 18 residues. The junction had 15 bases not matched to a gene; V was cut back by 2 bases and J by 6 bases. In germline, CDR1 is LNHDA, CDR2 SQIVND (reference sequence). CDR3 bases: TGTGCCAGTAGTATATCAGGCTTAGGACAGGGCCCGGGCAATGAGCAGTTCTTC. This codes for CASSISGLGQGPGNEQFF.

The rearrangement links TRBV2 to TRBJ2-7, with D perhaps matching TRBD2 (6 bases). The germline CDR1 and CDR2 sequences are SNHLY and FYNNEI. Between the trimmed V and J ends, which lost 8 bases and 10 bases, there was a span of 18 bases. The CDR3 has 12 amino acids. The CDR3 is CASGTYATSQYF. The CDR3 DNA reads TGTGCCAGCGGGACTTACGCTACGAGCCAGTACTTC.

The chain carries TRBV20-1 and TRBJ1-6; D is unclear. Germline CDR1 DFQATT, CDR2 SNEGSKA (reference sequence). There are 11 residues in the CDR3. The CDR3 region has the DNA TGCAGAGCGTTATTTGGTTCACCCCTCCACTTT. Its protein is CRALFGSPLHF.

The chain carries TRBV5-8 and TRBJ2-1; 8 bases agree with TRBD1. The CDR3 covers 17 residues. After removal of 3 bases from V and 3 bases from J, the junction contained 11 bases not matched to a gene. Germline lookup yields CDR1 SGHTS and CDR2 YDEGEE. The CDR3 here is CASSSLSGTGFYNEQFF. CDR3 bases: TGTGCCAGCAGCTCCCTCTCCGGGACAGGATTCTACAATGAGCAGTTCTTC.

This clone showed up just once. This chain connects TRBV5-5 to TRBJ2-5; tentatively, D is TRBD2 (7 bases). The CDR3 has 17 residues. CDR1 is SGHKS and CDR2 is YYEKEE in the germline V gene (reference sequence). Trimming pared 4 bases from V and 1 base from J, leaving 20 bases between. The CDR3 loop is CASSAQPSRGAQETQYF. Here the CDR3 DNA reads TGTGCCAGCAGCGCCCAACCTTCCCGGGGGGCCCAAGAGACCCAGTACTTC. Supplemented by reference TRBV5-5 and TRBJ2-5, the full variable domain reads DAGVTQSPTHLIKTRGQQVTLRCSPISGHKSVSWYQQVLGQGPQFIFQYYEKEERGRGNFPDRFSARQFPNYSSELNVNALLLGDSALYLCASSAQPSRGAQETQYFGPGTRLLVL.

The chain recombines TRBV6-5 with TRBJ2-1; D call uncertain. With 6 bases removed from V and 4 bases from J, the gap between germline ends came to 7 bases. In germline, CDR1 is MNHEY, CDR2 SVGAGI. The CDR3 runs to 12 residues. CDR3 residues: CASRHQYNEQFF. The CDR3 DNA is TGTGCCAGCAGACACCAGTACAATGAGCAGTTCTTC.

The chain is built from TRBV4-1 and TRBJ2-7; a possible D gene is TRBD2 (6 bases). V lost 3 bases, J lost 0 bases, and 12 bases lay in between. The CDR3 is made up of 15 amino acids. Germline V lookup: CDR1 MGHRA, CDR2 YSYEKL. CDR3 region: CASSQGSGSSYEQYF. CDR3 in DNA: TGCGCCAGCAGCCAGGGTAGCGGCAGCTCCTACGAGCAGTACTTC.

The J gene is TRBJ1-3, the V gene TRBV23-1; a possible D gene is TRBD1 (6 bases). TRBV23-1 is treated as an ORF (open reading frame) with a function not yet certain. V was pared by 0 bases and J by 5 bases, with 11 bases between. The CDR3 has 15 amino acids. CDR3 loop: CASSQSQGIRNTIYF. DNA of the CDR3: TGCGCCAGCAGTCAATCCCAGGGGATAAGAAACACCATATATTTT.

V usage is TRBV9 and J usage is TRBJ1-1; the match to TRBD1 covers 9 bases. The germline CDR1 and CDR2 sequences are SGDLS and YYNGEE. J was trimmed by 4 bases and V by 3 bases; bases with no gene match: 7. This CDR3 contains 15 residues. The CDR3 region is CASSAGGQGGTEAFF. CDR3 DNA sequence: TGTGCCAGCAGCGCCGGGGGACAGGGAGGCACTGAAGCTTTCTTT.

The V and J genes are TRBV27 and TRBJ2-4, with D perhaps TRBD2 (5 bases). The V gene's germline CDR1 is MNHEY and CDR2 SMNVEV (reference sequence). The CDR3 is made up of 14 amino acids. V gave up 3 bases and J gave up 6 bases, with 12 bases separating them. The chain's CDR3 is CASSFVDSLNIQYF. The DNA of the CDR3 is TGTGCCAGCAGTTTTGTGGACTCCTTAAACATTCAGTACTTC.

The rearrangement uses TRBV4-2 and TRBJ2-1; 8 bases line up with TRBD2. The ends lost 0 bases at V and 3 bases at J; junction bases unmatched: 4. The CDR3 is 16 amino acids. Germline CDR1 reads LGHNA; CDR2 reads YNFKEQ. This CDR3 is CASSQDLRGVYNEQFF. Here the CDR3 DNA reads TGTGCCAGCAGCCAAGATCTGCGGGGGGTCTACAATGAGCAGTTCTTC.

Only one count was recorded for this clone. The chain links TRBV10-3 to TRBJ2-7, with 8 bases fitting TRBD1. CDR1 is ENHRY, CDR2 SYGVKD, per germline. The CDR3 is 14 residues long. The J segment lost 0 bases and the V segment lost 10 bases, leaving 8 bases of the junction unmatched. This CDR3 is CATHRDRSSYEQYF. The CDR3 nucleotides read TGTGCCACCCACCGGGACAGGAGCTCCTACGAGCAGTACTTC.

This clone has only a few counts. The J gene is TRBJ1-5, the V gene TRBV11-2, with 8 bases that match TRBD1. V dropped 4 bases and J dropped 7; count of bases not matched to a gene: 3. The germline gives CDR1 SGHAT, CDR2 FQNNGV. The CDR3 length is 13 residues. CDR3 sequence reads: CASSWDRRQPQHF. In nucleotides, the CDR3 is TGTGCCAGCAGCTGGGACAGGAGGCAGCCCCAGCATTTT.

This rearrangement joins TRBV9 to TRBJ2-7; D might be TRBD1 (5 bases). V lost 1 base, J lost 5 bases, and 13 bases lay in between. Germline values: CDR1 SGDLS, CDR2 YYNGEE. CDR3 length: 14 amino acids. Here the CDR3 DNA reads TGTGCCAGCAGCGTATCAATGGCAGGGCACGAGCAGTACTTC. Translating gives CASSVSMAGHEQYF.

This clone is deemed large. This chain links TRBV7-3 with TRBJ2-7, with 7 bases lining up with TRBD1. With 5 bases clipped from V and 5 bases from J, the junction kept 12 bases outside the gene matches. Germline V CDR1 and CDR2: SGHTA, FQGTGA. The CDR3 is 15 amino acids. The CDR3 DNA follows: TGTGCCAGCAGCCCCTCCGACAGGGAAGTCGACGAGCAGTACTTC. Encoded protein: CASSPSDREVDEQYF. The variable domain in full, completed from reference TRBV7-3 and TRBJ2-7, reads GAGVSQTPSNKVTEKGKYVELRCDPISGHTALYWYRQSLGQGPEFLIYFQGTGAADDSGLPNDRFFAVRPEGSVSTLKIQRTERGDSAVYLCASSPSDREVDEQYFGPGTRLTVT.

The chain carries TRBV6-1 and TRBJ1-5, with D possibly being TRBD1 (6 bases). Trimming removed 3 bases from V and 7 bases from J, with 16 bases in between. CDR1 is MNHNS, CDR2 SASEGT, per germline. The CDR3 contains 15 residues. The CDR3: CASSDPSGGYQPQHF. In DNA, the CDR3 is TGTGCCAGCAGTGATCCGTCGGGGGGCTACCAGCCCCAGCATTTT.

The V gene is TRBV9, the J gene TRBJ1-2, with D unclear. The CDR3 length is 12 residues. In germline, CDR1 is SGDLS, CDR2 YYNGEE. V lost 0 bases and J 9 bases, leaving 9 bases between the germline ends. The CDR3 sequence is CASSVGPRSYTF. Written as DNA, the CDR3 is TGTGCCAGCAGCGTAGGCCCCCGGAGCTACACCTTC.

The V gene is TRBV5-4, the J gene TRBJ1-4; maybe TRBD1 (6 bases). The CDR3 contains 15 residues. CDR1 is SGHNT and CDR2 is YYREEE in the germline V gene (reference sequence). V was pared by 4 bases and J by 1 base, with 11 bases between. CDR3 region: CASSQGFQTNEKLFF. For the CDR3, the DNA is TGTGCCAGCAGCCAGGGGTTTCAAACTAATGAAAAACTGTTTTTT.

The chain carries TRBV19 and TRBJ2-2; 7 nucleotides agree with TRBD1. CDR3 length equals 16 residues. Per germline, CDR1 LNHDA and CDR2 SQIVND (reference sequence). The J segment lost 5 bases and the V segment lost 10 bases, leaving 16 bases of the junction unmatched. The chain's CDR3 is CATTNQRQGLTGELFF. The CDR3 DNA follows: TGTGCCACAACAAACCAAAGACAGGGATTAACCGGGGAGCTGTTTTTT.